Shown below are 26 T cell receptor beta chains from a single sample sequenced in a study of CDR3 diversity in severe acne. TCRdb reprocessed the PCR reads via MiXCR and lists one record per CDR3 protein. The profile shows fewer than 90,000 distinct CDR3 sequences, 45% to 65% of them singletons. The sequenced sample was blood. All receptors come from a male donor in good health, without acne.

This chain links TRBV19 with TRBJ1-2; the D is unclear. This CDR3 has 16 residues. Germline V CDR1 and CDR2: LNHDA, SQIVND (reference sequence). V was cut by 2 bases and J by 3 bases, with 16 bases left in between. The CDR3 nucleotides read TGTGCCAGTAGTATACGGGTGGGCAGGTCCGACTATGGCTACACCTTC. Translated: CASSIRVGRSDYGYTF.

The chain joins TRBV20-1 to TRBJ2-1; TRBD2 matches at 13 bases. CDR1 and CDR2 (germline): DFQATT, SNEGSKA (reference sequence). With V trimmed by 0 bases and J by 6 bases, 2 bases remained unmatched. The CDR3 is made up of 15 amino acids. CDR3 in DNA: TGCAGTGCTAGAGATGGGACTAGCGGGGTCAATGAGCAGTTCTTC. Translated: CSARDGTSGVNEQFF.

In its sample, this clonotype was seen once. The chain joins TRBV7-9 to TRBJ2-5; 10 bases align to TRBD2. The V and J ends lost 5 bases and 0 bases, in that order; junction bases with no gene match: 15. The CDR3 totals 19 residues. From germline, CDR1 is SEHNR and CDR2 FQNEAQ (reference sequence). CDR3 region: CASSLLRTSGNLYQETQYF. The DNA of the CDR3 is TGTGCCAGCAGCCTATTGCGAACTAGCGGGAACCTGTACCAAGAGACCCAGTACTTC.

The sample holds many counts of this clonotype. The V call is TRBV11-2, the J call TRBJ1-2; D possibly corresponds to TRBD1 (6 bases). V shed 5 bases and J shed 1 base, with 11 bases lying between them. Germline V lookup: CDR1 SGHAT, CDR2 FQNNGV. The CDR3 runs to 14 residues. CDR3 sequence: CASSPQGGNYGYTF. Here the CDR3 DNA reads TGTGCCAGCAGCCCTCAAGGGGGTAACTATGGCTACACCTTC. Filled out from reference TRBV11-2 and TRBJ1-2, the complete variable domain reads EAGVAQSPRYKIIEKRQSVAFWCNPISGHATLYWYQQILGQGPKLLIQFQNNGVVDDSQLPKDRFSAERLKGVDSTLKIQPAKLEDSAVYLCASSPQGGNYGYTFGSGTRLTVV.

The V and J genes are TRBV5-1 and TRBJ1-6; 8 nucleotides agree with TRBD1. The CDR3 totals 14 residues. Looked up from germline, CDR1 is SGHRS and CDR2 is YFSETQ. Germline trimming cut 4 bases from V and 8 bases from J; bases unmatched to any gene: 5. CDR3 DNA: TGCGCCAGCAGCCCGAGGACAGGGCATTCACCCCTCCACTTT. Amino acid sequence: CASSPRTGHSPLHF.

The chain has TRBV25-1 and TRBJ1-2; D gene unclear. Germline CDR1 and CDR2: MGHDK and SYGVNS. CDR3 size: 13 residues. Trimming cost V 6 bases and J 12 bases, with 20 bases left between them. The CDR3 sequence is CASSQDPRRTNTF. The CDR3 DNA reads TGTGCCAGCAGCCAAGATCCGCGGAGAACGAACACCTTC.

This clonotype showed up many times. This sequence joins TRBV7-2 and TRBJ2-3; 10 bases line up with TRBD2. CDR3 length: 16 amino acids. Germline trimming cut 0 bases from V and 2 bases from J; bases unmatched to any gene: 2. CDR1 is SGHTA, CDR2 FQGNSA, per germline. CDR3 sequence (DNA): TGTGCCAGCAGCTTAGCACTAGCGGGGACCACAGATACGCAGTATTTT. It is translated as CASSLALAGTTDTQYF. The complete variable domain, with remaining parts taken from reference TRBV7-2 and TRBJ2-3, reads GAGVSQSPSNKVTEKGKDVELRCDPISGHTALYWYRQSLGQGLEFLIYFQGNSAPDKSGLPSDRFSAERTGGSVSTLTIQRTQQEDSAVYLCASSLALAGTTDTQYFGPGTRLTVL.

This clonotype was recorded once. CDR3 coding DNA: TGTGCCAGCAGTTACTCGATGGCAGGGGGGAGGACCCAGTACTTC. As protein: CASSYSMAGGRTQYF. The chain recombines TRBV6-5 with TRBJ2-5; a weak D match, TRBD1 (7 bases). Germline V CDR1 and CDR2: MNHEY, SVGAGI. V lost 0 bases and J 7 bases, leaving 15 bases between the germline ends. The CDR3 is 15 residues long.

The rearrangement joins TRBV4-1 to TRBJ2-5; 9 bases fit TRBD2. V shed 2 bases, J shed 0 bases, and the junction held 1 base outside the gene matches. The V gene's germline CDR1 is MGHRA and CDR2 YSYEKL. This CDR3 spans 15 amino acids. CDR3 sequence (DNA): TGCGCCAGCAGCCAACTAGCGGGGCACCAAGAGACCCAGTACTTC. This sequence encodes CASSQLAGHQETQYF.

Ten or more counts support this clonotype. This chain uses TRBV7-6 with TRBJ2-1; a possible D gene is TRBD2 (5 bases). CDR1 and CDR2 from the germline V gene are SGHVS and FNYEAQ. There are 13 residues in the CDR3. V lost 5 bases and J lost 3, with 8 bases in between. CDR3: CASSTGIYNEQFF. Written as DNA, the CDR3 is TGTGCCAGCAGCACCGGGATCTACAATGAGCAGTTCTTC.

This clonotype showed up many times. This rearrangement joins TRBV6-2 or TRBV6-3 to TRBJ2-7; D possibly corresponds to TRBD2 (6 bases). The CDR3 has 14 amino acids. CDR1 is MNHEY and CDR2 is SVGEGT in the germline V gene. The V end lost 5 bases, the J end lost 0 bases, and 11 bases lay between the germline ends. The CDR3 sequence is CASSPHGSSYEQYF. The CDR3 DNA sequence: TGTGCCAGCAGTCCGCACGGGAGCTCCTACGAGCAGTACTTC.

This clonotype turned up a few times. The V gene is TRBV13, the J gene TRBJ2-7; 14 bases are shared with TRBD2. The CDR3 spans 17 residues. With V trimmed by 4 bases and J by 2 bases, 7 bases remained unmatched. Germline V gene sequence: CDR1 PRHDT, CDR2 FYEKMQ (reference sequence). The CDR3 DNA is TGTGCCAGCAGCTCCCGGACTAGCGGGGGGCTAGCCTACGAGCAGTACTTC. Encoded protein: CASSSRTSGGLAYEQYF.

Only a few counts were recorded for this clonotype. The chain uses TRBV7-9 and TRBJ2-6; D is ambiguous. The CDR3 covers 17 residues. Germline lookup yields CDR1 SEHNR and CDR2 FQNEAQ (reference sequence). With 5 bases removed from V and 0 bases from J, the gap between germline ends came to 14 bases. The CDR3 nucleotides are TGTGCCAGCAGCAGTGTAGGGTCATCCTCTGGGGCCAACGTCCTGACTTTC. It specifies CASSSVGSSSGANVLTF.

The gene calls are TRBV25-1 and TRBJ1-6; D perhaps matches TRBD1 (6 bases). This CDR3 has 16 residues. V was cut by 5 bases and J by 10 bases, with 21 bases left in between. CDR1 and CDR2 from the germline V gene are MGHDK and SYGVNS. The CDR3 sequence is CASSPRGGLAGSPLHF. The CDR3 nucleotides read TGTGCCAGCAGTCCCCGCGGGGGGCTAGCAGGGTCACCCCTCCACTTT.

This sequence joins TRBV20-1 and TRBJ1-2; D unclear. The ends were cut back, 3 bases at V and 7 bases at J, with 9 bases in the middle. Germline values: CDR1 DFQATT, CDR2 SNEGSKA (reference sequence). This CDR3 is 11 amino acids long. CDR3: CSASFEGGYTF. The CDR3 nucleotides read TGCAGTGCTAGCTTCGAGGGTGGCTACACCTTC.

The CDR3 sequence is CASSLRRGMNQPQHF. As DNA, the CDR3 is TGTGCCAGCAGTTTAAGAAGGGGCATGAATCAGCCCCAGCATTTT. This chain links TRBV28 with TRBJ1-5; tentatively, D is TRBD1 (5 bases). CDR1 and CDR2 from the germline V gene are MDHEN and SYDVKM. This CDR3 is built from 15 residues. V shed 2 bases and J shed 4 bases, with 12 bases lying between them.

This clonotype has ten or more counts. This chain uses TRBV4-1 with TRBJ2-5, with D possibly being TRBD1 (6 bases). The V end was cut by 4 bases, the J end by 5 bases, with 14 bases between. Germline CDR1 reads MGHRA; CDR2 reads YSYEKL. The length of the CDR3 is 14 residues. CDR3 in amino acids: CASSRAQGRETQYF. CDR3 nucleotide sequence: TGCGCCAGCAGCCGAGCCCAGGGGCGGGAGACCCAGTACTTC.

This clonotype was recorded at least ten times. The chain links TRBV13 to TRBJ1-2, with TRBD1 matching over 8 bases. This CDR3 has 14 residues. CDR1 and CDR2 from the germline V gene are PRHDT and FYEKMQ (reference sequence). V lost 5 bases and J lost 5; bases outside the gene matches: 7. The CDR3 bases are TGTGCCAGCAGCCATAACAGGGGGAGTTATGGCTACACCTTC. Amino acids: CASSHNRGSYGYTF. Drawing the rest from reference TRBV13 and TRBJ1-2, the complete variable domain is AAGVIQSPRHLIKEKRETATLKCYPIPRHDTVYWYQQGPGQDPQFLISFYEKMQSDKGSIPDRFSAQQFSDYHSELNMSSLELGDSALYFCASSHNRGSYGYTFGSGTRLTVV.

This clonotype was seen repeatedly, ten times or more. The rearrangement joins TRBV29-1 to TRBJ1-2, with D possibly matching TRBD1 (5 bases). V lost 3 bases and J lost 5, with 13 bases in between. The CDR3 is 13 amino acids. Germline assignment: CDR1 SQVTM and CDR2 ANQGSEA. This CDR3 reads CSVDRDGGYGYTF. DNA for the CDR3: TGCAGCGTTGATAGGGACGGAGGATATGGCTACACCTTC.

The chain links TRBV5-4 to TRBJ1-2, with 7 positions matching TRBD1. CDR1 and CDR2 from the germline V gene are SGHNT and YYREEE (reference sequence). Germline trimming cut 1 base from V and 7 bases from J; bases unmatched to any gene: 7. This CDR3 has 14 amino acids. In nucleotides, the CDR3 is TGTGCCAGCAGCTTGAGGGGGACAGTGGTTGGCTACACCTTC. Translation gives CASSLRGTVVGYTF.

The chain links TRBV6-4 to TRBJ2-6; the D gene is possibly TRBD2 (6 bases). V lost 6 bases and J 3 bases, leaving 9 bases between the germline ends. The length of the CDR3 is 14 residues. CDR1 is MRHNA, CDR2 SNTAGT, per germline. CDR3 protein: CASSTGGGANVLTF. The CDR3 nucleotides read TGTGCCAGCAGCACCGGGGGTGGGGCCAACGTCCTGACTTTC.

This clonotype was seen at least ten times. The V and J genes are TRBV27 and TRBJ2-7; 9 nucleotides line up with TRBD1. The V gene's germline CDR1 is MNHEY and CDR2 SMNVEV (reference sequence). The junction had 10 bases not matched to a gene; V was cut back by 6 bases and J by 4 bases. CDR3 length: 15 amino acids. CDR3: CASSRTGTGYYEQYF. The CDR3 bases are TGTGCCAGCAGCCGTACCGGGACAGGGTATTACGAGCAGTACTTC.

For this clonotype: Its ends do not fully match the called genes, so a read error is possible. The chain combines TRBV28 with TRBJ2-2, with D tentatively TRBD2 (5 bases). The CDR3 consists of 14 residues. The germline CDR1 and CDR2 sequences are MDHEN and SYDVKM. In DNA form, the CDR3 reads TGTGCCGGCAGTTTGGGAGCGAACACCGGGGAGCTGTTCTTT. Protein sequence: CAGSLGANTGELFF.

The chain carries TRBV20-1 and TRBJ2-7; D is uncertain. V dropped 6 bases and J dropped 2 bases, with 29 bases sitting between them. CDR3 length: 18 amino acids. Per germline, CDR1 DFQATT and CDR2 SNEGSKA (reference sequence). The CDR3 reads CSAHNTDGNYGYTYEQYF. For the CDR3, the DNA is TGCAGTGCCCATAATACGGACGGAAACTATGGCTACACCTACGAGCAGTACTTC.

V is TRBV7-2 and J is TRBJ2-7; 7 bases are a match to TRBD2. In germline, CDR1 is SGHTA, CDR2 FQGNSA. With V trimmed by 8 bases and J by 3 bases, 13 bases remained unmatched. CDR3 size: 15 residues. CDR3 loop: CASSDPSGRDYEQYF. In DNA form, the CDR3 reads TGTGCCAGCTCCGACCCTAGCGGACGAGACTACGAGCAGTACTTC. The full variable domain, with the rest looked up from reference TRBV7-2 and TRBJ2-7, is GAGVSQSPSNKVTEKGKDVELRCDPISGHTALYWYRQSLGQGLEFLIYFQGNSAPDKSGLPSDRFSAERTGGSVSTLTIQRTQQEDSAVYLCASSDPSGRDYEQYFGPGTRLTVT.

With respect to this clonotype: The conserved phenylalanine or tryptophan normally closing the CDR3 is absent here, so this likely arose from a read error. The limits of the CDR3 on the DNA are not certain, so only TCRdb's listed CDR3 is given. V is TRBV6-4 and J is TRBJ1-6. The CDR3 spans 8 amino acids, including both terminal residues. From germline, CDR1 is MRHNA and CDR2 SNTAGT. The CDR3: CASSDFSR.